The 17 T cell receptor beta chains below come from one sample, sequenced in a study of cytomegalovirus exposure and HLA in healthy donors. This PCR relied on a set of 60 Vbeta primers and 13 Jbeta primers. Clones were sequenced by immunoSEQ multiplex PCR, and TCRdb holds only the in-frame ones, with some missing. This repertoire shows about 140,000 clones, 73% found once; its top ten account for around 14%. The source material was PBMCs. The receptors were sampled from a human donor in good health.

The DNA of the CDR3 is TGTGCCAGCAGCCAAGTTCACCCCGGGGGTGGTCTCTATGGCTACACCTTC. Protein product: CASSQVHPGGGLYGYTF. The V call is TRBV14, the J call TRBJ1-2; D possibly corresponds to TRBD1 (5 bases). The V and J ends lost 1 base and 4 bases respectively, with 19 bases between them. This CDR3 spans 17 amino acids. Per germline, CDR1 SGHDN and CDR2 FVKESK.

The chain is built from TRBV2 and TRBJ1-5; TRBD1 aligns across 9 bases. V dropped 6 bases and J dropped 5; count of bases not matched to a gene: 8. The CDR3 sequence is 15 residues long. Germline V gene data show CDR1 as SNHLY and CDR2 as FYNNEI. The CDR3 region is CASRALTGGDQPQHF. The CDR3 DNA reads TGTGCCAGCAGAGCCCTAACAGGGGGCGATCAGCCCCAGCATTTT.

CDR3 sequence (DNA): TGCAGCGTTGTCCAGGGCGGGGCGTCCCACGAGCAGTACTTC. Protein: CSVVQGGASHEQYF. The rearrangement uses TRBV29-1 and TRBJ2-7; a weak D match, TRBD2 (6 bases). Germline-derived CDR1 and CDR2 are SQVTM and ANQGSEA. The CDR3 runs 14 residues. Trimming left V 4 bases short and J 5 bases short, with 18 bases between.

The chain is built from TRBV9 and TRBJ2-3; TRBD1 matches 12 bases. The germline gives CDR1 SGDLS, CDR2 YYNGEE. The V segment lost 0 bases and the J segment 1 base; nucleotides outside the gene matches: 3. This CDR3 spans 17 amino acids. CDR3 in DNA: TGTGCCAGCAGCGTAGGGGGACAGGGGGCCGGCACAGATACGCAGTATTTT. It yields the protein CASSVGGQGAGTDTQYF.

This clone was seen a few times. The chain has TRBV30 and TRBJ1-2; a weak D match, TRBD1 (5 bases). V lost 2 bases and J lost 8, with 12 bases in between. From germline, CDR1 is GTSNPN and CDR2 SVGIG (reference sequence). This CDR3 spans 12 amino acids. DNA of the CDR3: TGTGCCTGGAGTAGCAGGGTATGCGGCTACACCTTC. Protein product: CAWSSRVCGYTF.

The chain links TRBV10-2 to TRBJ2-5; no clear D. This CDR3 is built from 12 residues. Between the trimmed V and J ends, which lost 5 bases and 3 bases, there was a span of 7 bases. Germline V gives CDR1 WSHSY, CDR2 SAAADI. The CDR3 sequence is CASSPVKETQYF. The CDR3 coding sequence is TGCGCCAGCAGTCCGGTTAAAGAGACCCAGTACTTC.

The chain combines TRBV5-1 with TRBJ2-1; TRBD1 matches at 7 bases. Germline V gives CDR1 SGHRS, CDR2 YFSETQ. V lost 3 bases to trimming and J lost 9 bases; unmatched junction nucleotides: 6. This CDR3 spans 13 amino acids. CDR3 region: CASSSQGRAEQFF. The CDR3 nucleotides are TGCGCCAGCAGCTCACAGGGGCGGGCTGAGCAGTTCTTC.

The chain uses TRBV6-1 and TRBJ2-1; possibly TRBD1 for D (5 bases). Trimming removed 8 bases from V and 4 bases from J, with 18 bases in between. Germline CDR1 is MNHNS and CDR2 is SASEGT. This CDR3 comprises 15 residues. The CDR3 nucleotides read TGTGCCAGCGGAAGACAGCTTGTGGGATACAATGAGCAGTTCTTC. Amino acids: CASGRQLVGYNEQFF.

CDR3 region: CASLETRAYEQYF. The DNA for the CDR3 is TGTGCCAGCCTCGAGACACGAGCCTACGAGCAGTACTTC. J is TRBJ2-7 and V is TRBV2; D call uncertain. Trimming stripped 8 bases from V and 2 bases from J, with 13 bases between. CDR3 length: 13 residues. Germline V gene sequence: CDR1 SNHLY, CDR2 FYNNEI. Full variable domain (remainder filled in from reference TRBV2 and TRBJ2-7): EPEVTQTPSHQVTQMGQEVILRCVPISNHLYFYWYRQILGQKVEFLVSFYNNEISEKSEIFDDQFSVERPDGSNFTLKIRSTKLEDSAMYFCASLETRAYEQYFGPGTRLTVT.

This clone was observed a single time. The gene calls are TRBV19 and TRBJ1-1, with 7 bases fitting TRBD1. CDR1 is LNHDA and CDR2 is SQIVND in the germline V gene (reference sequence). The CDR3 extends over 15 amino acids. After removal of 5 bases from V and 0 bases from J, the junction contained 6 bases not matched to a gene. The CDR3 DNA sequence: TGTGCCAGTAGTTCCTGGGACAGTCTGAACACTGAAGCTTTCTTT. It is translated as CASSSWDSLNTEAFF.

CDR3 in amino acids: CASSQVAGGSETQYF. DNA of the CDR3: TGCGCCAGCAGCCAAGTGGCGGGAGGGTCGGAGACCCAGTACTTC. The chain carries TRBV4-1 and TRBJ2-5; 9 nucleotides align to TRBD2. This CDR3 is built from 15 residues. V was clipped by 1 base and J by 5 bases; unmatched bases: 5. The germline gives CDR1 MGHRA, CDR2 YSYEKL.

The V call is TRBV6-5, the J call TRBJ1-1; perhaps TRBD1 as D (5 bases). Per the germline V gene, CDR1 is MNHEY and CDR2 is SVGAGI. V was pared by 3 bases and J by 0 bases, with 11 bases between. The CDR3 runs to 15 residues. The CDR3 loop is CASSYSPGLNTEAFF. The CDR3 nucleotides read TGTGCCAGCAGTTATTCTCCAGGGTTGAACACTGAAGCTTTCTTT.

The chain employs TRBV27 and TRBJ2-3, with no clear D. V was cut by 3 bases and J by 9 bases, with 7 bases left in between. Germline assignment: CDR1 MNHEY and CDR2 SMNVEV (reference sequence). The CDR3 is made up of 11 amino acids. The CDR3 DNA is TGTGCCAGCAGTTTCTCCGGGACGCAGTATTTT. It translates to CASSFSGTQYF.

This chain links TRBV5-6 with TRBJ2-7; D is possibly TRBD1 (6 bases). Germline loops: CDR1 SGHDT, CDR2 YYEEEE. Trimming left V 4 bases short and J 2 bases short, with 13 bases between. This CDR3 spans 14 amino acids. CDR3 amino acids: CASSGGQTTYEQYF. CDR3 nucleotide sequence: TGTGCCAGCAGCGGGGGACAAACCACCTACGAGCAGTACTTC.

The chain employs TRBV30 and TRBJ2-1; 15 nucleotides match TRBD2. CDR3 length: 18 residues. Trimming cost V 1 base and J 7 bases; bases outside gene matches: 11. Germline assignment: CDR1 GTSNPN and CDR2 SVGIG (reference sequence). The chain's CDR3 is CAWSAGLAGGPTGNEQFF. CDR3 DNA sequence: TGTGCCTGGAGTGCGGGACTAGCGGGAGGCCCAACAGGGAATGAGCAGTTCTTC. Combining the CDR3 with reference TRBV30 and TRBJ2-1 gives the whole variable domain SQTIHQWPATLVQPVGSPLSLECTVEGTSNPNLYWYRQAAGRGLQLLFYSVGIGQISSEVPQNLSASRPQDRQFILSSKKLLLSDSGFYLCAWSAGLAGGPTGNEQFFGPGTRLTVL.

The gene calls are TRBV28 and TRBJ1-5; possibly TRBD1 for D (5 bases). The CDR3 runs to 15 residues. From germline, CDR1 is MDHEN and CDR2 SYDVKM. V was shortened by 3 bases and J by 3 bases, with 12 bases between the two germline ends. This CDR3 is CASSFIYRNNQPQHF. The CDR3 coding sequence is TGTGCCAGCAGTTTTATTTACAGGAACAATCAGCCCCAGCATTTT.

Concerning this clone: A read error may produce the germline difference seen at one junction end. The V gene is TRBV7-9, the J gene TRBJ2-5; D is possibly TRBD1 (6 bases). Germline-derived CDR1 and CDR2 are SEHNR and FQNEAQ (reference sequence). The CDR3 runs to 14 residues. The CDR3 DNA is TGTTCCAGCAGATCACAGGGATCCCAAGAGACCCAGTACTTC. Its protein product is CSSRSQGSQETQYF.